Described below is a single TCR beta chain sequence and its context. Its antigen is not identified. TCRdb keeps only in-frame clones here, not all; method: immunoSEQ multiplex PCR. This table holds under 200,000 clones, roughly 91% found once. The record originates from a study of shared clonotypes between healthy human individuals. Study-wide context: Samples came from a couple of female and three male donors aged 18 to 49.

Broader study findings: When compared with the clonotypes that were shared by all four sorted-subset donors, the non-shared clonotypes turned out to have lower generation probabilities. The sharing of 4.5% to 5% of naive CD4 clonotypes was seen across a handful of donors. Researchers sampled only blood; tissue repertoires likely differ.

The J segment lost 3 bases and the V segment lost 6 bases, leaving 8 bases of the junction unmatched. This CDR3 has 14 residues. CDR1 is SQVTM and CDR2 is ANQGSEA in the germline V gene. The rearrangement links TRBV29-1 to TRBJ1-1; TRBD1 matches at 9 bases. Sequencing was done on a sample of naive CD4+ T cells sorted from blood. Subset of the sample: CD45RA+ positively selected. The receptor was derived from a woman aged 30 to 39 in good health. CDR3 DNA: TGCAGCGTCACAGGGGGCGCGGCGGACACTGAAGCTTTCTTT. Amino acid sequence: CSVTGGAADTEAFF.